The rows below give T cell receptor beta chains drawn from one sample of a study of blood T cells in healthy people across ages. In TCRdb, the 5' RACE reads were re-called with MiXCR into one record per CDR3 protein. Seen here are 1.5 million to 2 million distinct CDR3 sequences, 28% observed once, and the top ten hold roughly 8%. Material for sequencing was blood. The receptors originated from a woman between 25 and 40 years old in good health. The CDR3 runs from the conserved cysteine through the conserved F or W. A D gene is named only where the DNA matches it firmly. Size is omitted from some rows. Given values are once, few, many or a class for expanded clones.

D gene	clone size	J gene	V gene	CDR3 protein	CDR3 DNA
NA	NA	TRBJ2-7	TRBV3-1	CASSQRYTYEQYF	TGTGCCAGCAGCCAACGTTATACCTACGAGCAGTACTTC
TRBD2	NA	TRBJ2-7	TRBV5-1	CASSSDPSGDEQYF	TGCGCCAGCAGCTCGGATCCTAGCGGAGACGAGCAGTACTTC
TRBD1	once	TRBJ1-5	TRBV19	CAGSIDPDKGARRNQPQHF	TGTGCCGGTAGTATAGACCCCGACAAGGGGGCACGGCGCAATCAGCCCCAGCATTTT
TRBD1	NA	TRBJ2-5	TRBV9	CASSSLGERGRMGETQYF	TGTGCCAGCTCCTCTCTCGGGGAAAGGGGGCGCATGGGGGAGACCCAGTACTTC
NA	NA	TRBJ2-4	TRBV28	CASSTQEQRLAKNIQYF	TGTGCCAGCAGCACCCAGGAACAGCGACTAGCCAAAAACATTCAGTACTTC
NA	NA	TRBJ1-2	TRBV9	CASSVGGGDYGHTF	TGTGCCAGCAGCGTAGGAGGGGGAGACTATGGCCACACCTTC
TRBD1	few	TRBJ2-7	TRBV12-3/TRBV12-4	CASSNRGHEQYF	TGTGCCAGCAGTAACAGGGGGCACGAGCAGTACTTC
TRBD1	NA	TRBJ1-6	TRBV20-1	CSARDDRGGLPDDSPLHF	TGCAGTGCTAGAGATGACAGGGGCGGTCTTCCTGATGATTCACCCCTCCACTTT
TRBD1	NA	TRBJ2-5	TRBV6-4	CASSDGTGVVYF	TGTGCCAGCAGTGACGGTACAGGGGTTGTGTACTTC
NA	few	TRBJ2-5	TRBV6-2/TRBV6-3	CASSVQGHQETQYF	TGTGCCAGCAGCGTACAGGGCCACCAAGAGACCCAGTACTTC
TRBD2	few	TRBJ2-1	TRBV12-3/TRBV12-4	CASSSGAGGNNEQFF	TGTGCCAGCAGTTCCGGGGCGGGAGGGAACAATGAGCAGTTCTTC
NA	NA	TRBJ2-1	TRBV5-1	CASSLGQQETQFF	TGCGCCAGCAGCTTGGGACAGCAGGAGACCCAGTTCTTC
NA	many	TRBJ2-1	TRBV2	CASSVVSSYNEQFF	TGTGCCAGCAGTGTTGTGAGCTCCTACAATGAGCAGTTCTTC
NA	many	TRBJ1-2	TRBV7-2	CASSLVRTATRGYTF	TGTGCCAGCAGCTTAGTCAGGACAGCAACTAGGGGCTACACCTTC
TRBD2	many	TRBJ2-5	TRBV11-2	CASSLEVAGGPAGTQYF	TGTGCCAGCAGCTTAGAGGTAGCGGGAGGGCCGGCAGGGACCCAGTACTTC